One and the same sample provided the 26 T cell receptor beta chains below, sequenced in a study of cytomegalovirus exposure and HLA in healthy donors. Clones were sequenced by immunoSEQ multiplex PCR, and TCRdb holds only the in-frame ones, with some missing. The sample has about 82,000 clones; about 95% are singletons. What was sequenced was PBMCs. All receptors come from a young woman in good health and CMV-seronegative.

The chain uses TRBV28 and TRBJ2-1, with 7 positions matching TRBD1. Trimming removed 6 bases from V and 0 bases from J; junction bases left unmatched: 5. The CDR3 sequence is 15 residues long. Germline V lookup: CDR1 MDHEN, CDR2 SYDVKM. This CDR3 is CASSLTGLSYNEQFF. DNA for the CDR3: TGTGCCAGCAGCCTGACAGGGCTCTCCTACAATGAGCAGTTCTTC. The whole variable domain, remainder taken from reference TRBV28 and TRBJ2-1, is DVKVTQSSRYLVKRTGEKVFLECVQDMDHENMFWYRQDPGLGLRLIYFSYDVKMKEKGDIPEGYSVSREKKERFSLILESASTNQTSMYLCASSLTGLSYNEQFFGPGTRLTVL.

This clone was seen repeatedly, ten times or more. The V call is TRBV15, the J call TRBJ2-6; a possible D gene is TRBD1 (5 bases). Trimming stripped 0 bases from V and 4 bases from J, with 10 bases between. Looked up from germline, CDR1 is LNHNV and CDR2 is YYDKDF (reference sequence). The CDR3 covers 16 residues. The CDR3 region is CATSRDRTSGANVLTF. In nucleotides, the CDR3 is TGTGCCACCAGCAGAGATCGGACATCCGGGGCCAACGTCCTGACTTTC.

The chain is built from TRBV18 and TRBJ2-7; 7 bases line up with TRBD2. This CDR3 spans 16 amino acids. Germline CDR1 is KGHSH and CDR2 is LQKENI. J gave up 2 bases and V 5 bases, and 12 bases lay outside the gene matches. Here the CDR3 reads CASSLGAGRTAYEQYF. The CDR3 DNA sequence: TGTGCCAGCTCATTGGGAGCGGGACGAACGGCCTACGAGCAGTACTTC.

This clone is a singleton in its sample. The chain is built from TRBV2 and TRBJ2-2; D gene uncertain. Germline-derived CDR1 and CDR2 are SNHLY and FYNNEI. V was trimmed by 4 bases and J by 2 bases, leaving 11 bases between them. The length of the CDR3 is 15 residues. The CDR3 spells CASSALLGNTGELFF. The CDR3 DNA follows: TGTGCCAGCAGTGCACTATTAGGCAACACCGGGGAGCTGTTTTTT. Together with reference TRBV2 and TRBJ2-2, the CDR3 gives the full variable domain: EPEVTQTPSHQVTQMGQEVILRCVPISNHLYFYWYRQILGQKVEFLVSFYNNEISEKSEIFDDQFSVERPDGSNFTLKIRSTKLEDSAMYFCASSALLGNTGELFFGEGSRLTVL.

The CDR3 reads CAWAGGLGSNEQFF. CDR3 in DNA: TGTGCCTGGGCGGGGGGACTAGGCAGCAATGAGCAGTTCTTC. The J gene is TRBJ2-1, the V gene TRBV30; 8 bases are a match to TRBD2. This CDR3 comprises 14 residues. Germline V gene sequence: CDR1 GTSNPN, CDR2 SVGIG (reference sequence). Unmatched junction bases numbered 9, after V lost 5 bases and J lost 6 bases.

The rearrangement joins TRBV28 to TRBJ2-7; tentative D call: TRBD1 (6 bases). The CDR3 length is 14 residues. Trimming pared 4 bases from V and 2 bases from J, leaving 12 bases between. Germline V gives CDR1 MDHEN, CDR2 SYDVKM. The CDR3 coding sequence is TGTGCCAGCAGTTCCAGGACAGCGACCTACGAGCAGTACTTC. Amino acids: CASSSRTATYEQYF.

This chain links TRBV27 with TRBJ1-5; 7 positions agree with TRBD1. The CDR3 is made up of 15 amino acids. V gave up 2 bases and J gave up 6 bases; unmatched junction bases: 7. Germline V gene sequence: CDR1 MNHEY, CDR2 SMNVEV (reference sequence). The CDR3 DNA reads as TGTGCCAGCAGTTTAATGCAGGGGGGTAGTCAGCCCCAGCATTTT. Encoded protein: CASSLMQGGSQPQHF.

The CDR3 reads CASSLGDRANQPQHF. In DNA form, the CDR3 reads TGTGCCAGCAGCTTGGGGGACAGAGCAAATCAGCCCCAGCATTTT. The chain joins TRBV5-8 to TRBJ1-5, with 7 bases that match TRBD1. Germline loops: CDR1 SGHTS, CDR2 YDEGEE. The V segment lost 0 bases and the J segment 4 bases; nucleotides outside the gene matches: 4. The length of the CDR3 is 15 residues.

The chain recombines TRBV29-1 with TRBJ1-2; TRBD1 might be the D (6 bases). Germline CDR1 is SQVTM and CDR2 is ANQGSEA. V was clipped by 3 bases and J by 4 bases, with 12 bases between them. CDR3 length equals 13 residues. The CDR3 sequence is CSVEGRGSYGYTF. In nucleotides, the CDR3 is TGCAGCGTTGAGGGCAGGGGAAGCTATGGCTACACCTTC. Filled out from reference TRBV29-1 and TRBJ1-2, the complete variable domain reads SAVISQKPSRDICQRGTSLTIQCQVDSQVTMMFWYRQQPGQSLTLIATANQGSEATYESGFVIDKFPISRPNLTFSTLTVSNMSPEDSSIYLCSVEGRGSYGYTFGSGTRLTVV.

The V and J genes are TRBV11-3 and TRBJ2-7; 10 bases are shared with TRBD1. J was trimmed by 3 bases and V by 2 bases; bases with no gene match: 4. Germline CDR1 and CDR2: SGHNT and YENEEA. CDR3 length: 15 residues. Written as DNA, the CDR3 is TGTGCCAGCAGCTTAAGGGGGACAGGGGACTACGAGCAGTACTTC. It encodes CASSLRGTGDYEQYF.

The chain recombines TRBV28 with TRBJ1-1; a possible D gene is TRBD1 (5 bases). The CDR3 has 15 residues. CDR1 and CDR2 (germline): MDHEN, SYDVKM. The V end lost 7 bases, the J end lost 4 bases, and 19 bases lay between the germline ends. In DNA form, the CDR3 reads TGTGCCAGCACTATGGGGGGTGGTGGGGTCACTGAAGCTTTCTTT. It encodes CASTMGGGGVTEAFF.

The chain uses TRBV4-3 and TRBJ1-2; D not certain. This CDR3 is built from 17 residues. Germline V gene lookup returns CDR1 LGHNA and CDR2 YSLEER. V was cut by 2 bases and J by 0 bases, with 16 bases left in between. This CDR3 reads CASSQRYWAGANYGYTF. The CDR3 DNA is TGCGCCAGCAGCCAAAGGTACTGGGCAGGCGCTAACTATGGCTACACCTTC.

The chain uses TRBV5-4 and TRBJ1-2; maybe TRBD1 (5 bases). The CDR3 consists of 15 residues. CDR1 is SGHNT and CDR2 is YYREEE in the germline V gene (reference sequence). V was cut by 4 bases and J by 8 bases, with 21 bases left in between. CDR3: CASSSQTEHHYGYTF. The CDR3 DNA is TGTGCCAGCAGCAGCCAGACAGAGCACCATTACGGCTACACCTTC.

The V gene is TRBV9, the J gene TRBJ1-5; D might be TRBD1 (6 bases). Germline V lookup: CDR1 SGDLS, CDR2 YYNGEE. The CDR3 runs 13 residues. Trimming took off 1 base at V and 6 bases at J, with 8 bases between the two ends. For the CDR3, the DNA is TGTGCCAGCAGCGTATCAGGGGTTCAGCCCCAGCATTTT. Its translation is CASSVSGVQPQHF.

V usage is TRBV27 and J usage is TRBJ2-7; 11 bases map to TRBD1. This CDR3 has 16 residues. V lost 2 bases and J lost 4; bases outside the gene matches: 7. Germline V gene data show CDR1 as MNHEY and CDR2 as SMNVEV (reference sequence). CDR3 DNA: TGTGCCAGCAGTTTACGCCCGGGGACAGGGGGATACGAGCAGTACTTC. Protein: CASSLRPGTGGYEQYF.

J is TRBJ1-5 and V is TRBV6-1; TRBD1 is a possible D gene (5 bases). Germline CDR1 MNHNS, CDR2 SASEGT. The germline V and J ends were trimmed by 4 bases and 2 bases, with 12 bases remaining between them. This CDR3 spans 15 amino acids. The CDR3 spells CASSVQGQGNQPQHF. The CDR3 coding sequence is TGTGCCAGCAGTGTCCAGGGCCAAGGCAATCAGCCCCAGCATTTT.

The V call is TRBV30, the J call TRBJ1-6; D possibly corresponds to TRBD1 (5 bases). Per germline, CDR1 GTSNPN and CDR2 SVGIG (reference sequence). V was trimmed by 0 bases and J by 9 bases, leaving 9 bases between them. The CDR3 covers 13 residues. The CDR3 DNA is TGTGCCTGGAGTGTCCAGGGAACTTCACCCCTCCACTTT. It codes for CAWSVQGTSPLHF. The complete variable domain, with remaining parts taken from reference TRBV30 and TRBJ1-6, reads SQTIHQWPATLVQPVGSPLSLECTVEGTSNPNLYWYRQAAGRGLQLLFYSVGIGQISSEVPQNLSASRPQDRQFILSSKKLLLSDSGFYLCAWSVQGTSPLHFGNGTRLTVT.

The chain combines TRBV4-1 with TRBJ1-6; tentative D call: TRBD1 (5 bases). The V gene lost 0 bases and the J gene lost 6 bases, with 12 bases spanning the gap. The CDR3 contains 16 residues. Germline assignment: CDR1 MGHRA and CDR2 YSYEKL. CDR3 region: CASSQESGRTNSPLHF. In DNA form, the CDR3 reads TGCGCCAGCAGCCAAGAATCAGGGCGAACTAATTCACCCCTCCACTTT.

The chain couples TRBV14 to TRBJ1-6; D call uncertain. The CDR3 has 14 residues. Germline V CDR1 and CDR2: SGHDN, FVKESK. V shed 2 bases and J shed 7 bases, with 9 bases lying between them. The CDR3 DNA follows: TGTGCCAGCAGCCAAAACCCCCAGAATTCACCCCTCCACTTT. Protein sequence: CASSQNPQNSPLHF.

The DNA for the CDR3 is TGTGCCAGCAGCCCGGGGGGCGGCGGGCCTAACTATGGCTACACCTTC. Amino acid sequence: CASSPGGGGPNYGYTF. V gene TRBV9 combines with J gene TRBJ1-2; D may be TRBD1 (6 bases). CDR3 length: 16 residues. The germline CDR1 and CDR2 sequences are SGDLS and YYNGEE. Trimming removed 4 bases from V and 0 bases from J, with 16 bases in between.

The chain has TRBV27 and TRBJ1-5; possible D gene TRBD1, 6 bases. V was shortened by 6 bases and J by 3 bases, with 12 bases between the two germline ends. This CDR3 is 14 amino acids long. Per germline, CDR1 MNHEY and CDR2 SMNVEV (reference sequence). The CDR3 loop reads CASSSGHYNQPQHF. CDR3 coding DNA: TGTGCCAGCAGCTCGGGACACTACAATCAGCCCCAGCATTTT.

The chain is built from TRBV27 and TRBJ2-3; 11 bases match TRBD1. V lost 6 bases and J lost 6; bases outside the gene matches: 5. Germline V lookup: CDR1 MNHEY, CDR2 SMNVEV (reference sequence). The CDR3 is 14 residues long. CDR3 sequence (DNA): TGTGCCAGCAGACGGACAGGGGGCTTGGATACGCAGTATTTT. Translation gives CASRRTGGLDTQYF.

This chain connects TRBV28 to TRBJ1-5; unclear D gene. Trimming shortened V by 1 base and J by 2 bases, and 21 bases separated the two germline ends. Looked up from germline, CDR1 is MDHEN and CDR2 is SYDVKM. CDR3 length equals 19 residues. The CDR3 region is CASSLLSGMVRSGNQPQHF. The CDR3 DNA reads TGTGCCAGCAGTTTATTATCCGGGATGGTTCGGTCCGGCAATCAGCCCCAGCATTTT.

The chain carries TRBV18 and TRBJ1-2; 7 bases agree with TRBD1. The CDR3 totals 16 residues. The ends lost 0 bases at V and 4 bases at J; junction bases unmatched: 8. Germline V CDR1 and CDR2: KGHSH, LQKENI. Here the CDR3 reads CASSPPGQTVGYGYTF. Written as DNA, the CDR3 is TGTGCCAGCTCACCACCGGGACAGACCGTAGGCTATGGCTACACCTTC.

The V call is TRBV19, the J call TRBJ2-1; TRBD2 agrees at 9 bases. Trimming removed 4 bases from V and 9 bases from J; junction bases left unmatched: 10. The CDR3 consists of 15 residues. The germline V gene has CDR1 LNHDA and CDR2 SQIVND (reference sequence). In nucleotides, the CDR3 is TGTGCCAGTAGTAACCTAGCGGGACGGAGGGGTGAGCAGTTCTTC. It encodes CASSNLAGRRGEQFF.

The chain combines TRBV18 with TRBJ1-1; 8 nucleotides agree with TRBD1. The CDR3 is made up of 15 amino acids. J lost 4 bases, V lost 6 bases, and 10 bases had no gene match. Per germline, CDR1 KGHSH and CDR2 LQKENI. The CDR3 loop is CASSENSGGLTEAFF. Here the CDR3 DNA reads TGTGCCAGCTCCGAGAATTCAGGGGGCCTCACTGAAGCTTTCTTT.